The 11 T cell receptor beta chains in this list originate from one sample, sequenced in a study of blood T cell repertoires in COVID-19. Generated by immunoSEQ multiplex PCR, the TCRdb table keeps only in-frame clones and is missing some. Here the sample spans some 50,000 clones, 80% to 90% being singletons. Sequenced input: peripheral blood. The receptors were sampled from a human donor in a cohort sampled during active COVID-19.

J is TRBJ1-5 and V is TRBV7-2; maybe TRBD1 (5 bases). Germline CDR1 and CDR2: SGHTA and FQGNSA. The CDR3 is 17 amino acids. Trimming pared 0 bases from V and 0 bases from J, leaving 12 bases between. The CDR3 loop reads CASSLAEGRYSNQPQHF. In nucleotides, the CDR3 is TGTGCCAGCAGCTTAGCGGAGGGACGGTATAGCAATCAGCCCCAGCATTTT.

The chain combines TRBV20-1 with TRBJ2-3; weak D call: TRBD2 (6 bases). Germline V gene data show CDR1 as DFQATT and CDR2 as SNEGSKA (reference sequence). The CDR3 is made up of 15 amino acids. The V end lost 3 bases, the J end lost 2 bases, and 15 bases lay between the germline ends. CDR3 sequence (DNA): TGCAGTGCTAGTGGGGGACTCGGAACCACAGATACGCAGTATTTT. This sequence encodes CSASGGLGTTDTQYF.

The J gene is TRBJ2-7, the V gene TRBV4-1; tentative D call: TRBD1 (6 bases). There are 14 residues in the CDR3. CDR1 and CDR2 from the germline V gene are MGHRA and YSYEKL. Trimming removed 1 base at V and 2 bases at J, with 9 bases between. The CDR3: CASSQVDRAYEQYF. CDR3 DNA: TGCGCCAGCAGCCAAGTGGACAGAGCCTACGAGCAGTACTTC.

This chain joins TRBV21-1 and TRBJ1-5. TRBV21-1 is given as a pseudogene. The CDR3 sequence is 12 residues long. The DNA for the CDR3 is TGTGCCAGCAGCACCAACGGGGGGCCCCAGCATTTT. Translation gives CASSTNGGPQHF.

The chain is built from TRBV7-3 and TRBJ2-1; TRBD2 matches at 7 bases. This CDR3 has 14 amino acids. The J segment lost 4 bases and the V segment lost 2 bases, leaving 2 bases of the junction unmatched. The germline V gene encodes CDR1 SGHTA and CDR2 FQGTGA. CDR3 sequence (DNA): TGTGCCAGCAGCTTAGCGGGGGAGTACAATGAGCAGTTCTTC. Encoded protein: CASSLAGEYNEQFF.

This sequence joins TRBV7-3 and TRBJ2-3, with 7 bases aligning to TRBD1. CDR1 SGHTA and CDR2 FQGTGA come from the germline V gene. V was clipped by 3 bases and J by 1 base; unmatched bases: 4. The CDR3 is 15 amino acids. In DNA, the CDR3 is TGTGCCAGCAGCTTGAGGGGGCTGCGCACAGATACGCAGTATTTT. Residues: CASSLRGLRTDTQYF.

The V and J genes are TRBV18 and TRBJ2-2; 10 bases align to TRBD1. Looked up from germline, CDR1 is KGHSH and CDR2 is LQKENI. With 3 bases clipped from V and 7 bases from J, the junction kept 5 bases outside the gene matches. This CDR3 contains 15 residues. CDR3 in DNA: TGTGCCAGCTCACCCCGACAGGGGGCCGGCGGGGAGCTGTTTTTT. Its translation: CASSPRQGAGGELFF.

The chain links TRBV10-3 to TRBJ1-1; possible D gene TRBD1, 6 bases. Germline CDR1 is ENHRY and CDR2 is SYGVKD. There are 14 residues in the CDR3. V shed 10 bases and J shed 1 base, with 16 bases lying between them. The CDR3 nucleotides read TGTGCCAGCTTAGCAGGGGCGTCGAACACTGAAGCTTTCTTT. Translating it yields CASLAGASNTEAFF.

This chain links TRBV5-1 with TRBJ1-1; 10 nucleotides align to TRBD1. V gave up 4 bases and J gave up 1 base; unmatched junction bases: 7. The CDR3 length is 16 residues. Germline V gene data show CDR1 as SGHRS and CDR2 as YFSETQ. The CDR3 reads CASSLRDRGRNTEAFF. The CDR3 nucleotides are TGCGCCAGCAGCCTACGGGACAGGGGAAGGAACACTGAAGCTTTCTTT.

The chain links TRBV11-1 to TRBJ2-5; weak D call: TRBD1 (7 bases). The V gene's germline CDR1 is SGHAT and CDR2 FQDESV (reference sequence). The CDR3 length is 15 residues. V was shortened by 2 bases and J by 5 bases, with 15 bases between the two germline ends. The CDR3 DNA reads as TGTGCCAGCAGCTTACTTACAGGGGCGGGGGAGACCCAGTACTTC. It codes for CASSLLTGAGETQYF. Using reference TRBV11-1 and TRBJ2-5 for the parts outside the CDR3, the full variable domain is EAEVAQSPRYKITEKSQAVAFWCDPISGHATLYWYRQILGQGPELLVQFQDESVVDDSQLPKDRFSAERLKGVDSTLKIQPAELGDSAMYLCASSLLTGAGETQYFGPGTRLLVL.

V gene TRBV7-9 combines with J gene TRBJ1-1, with TRBD1 matching over 9 bases. With V trimmed by 5 bases and J by 6 bases, 7 bases remained unmatched. The germline CDR1 and CDR2 sequences are SEHNR and FQNEAQ (reference sequence). This CDR3 is 14 amino acids long. Here the CDR3 DNA reads TGTGCCAGCAGCGTTCATACAGGGGGCCCTGAAGCTTTCTTT. Its protein product is CASSVHTGGPEAFF.